These 18 T cell receptor beta chains share one sample of origin, sequenced in a study of cytomegalovirus exposure and HLA in healthy donors. PCR primers comprised 60 Vbeta and 13 Jbeta primers. Using immunoSEQ multiplex PCR, the repertoire was profiled, and TCRdb retains in-frame clones only, with some absent. The top ten hold 4.6% of the sample, which has around 100,000 clones, around three quarters seen once. Material: PBMCs. The receptors come from a woman aged 40-49 years in good health and CMV-seropositive.

The chain couples TRBV5-6 to TRBJ1-4; D not certain. With 1 base removed from V and 4 bases from J, the gap between germline ends came to 11 bases. CDR3 length: 15 residues. Germline CDR1 is SGHDT and CDR2 is YYEEEE. The DNA of the CDR3 is TGTGCCAGCAGCTTGAGGCGGATGGATAATGAAAAACTGTTTTTT. It encodes CASSLRRMDNEKLFF.

In its sample, this clone was seen a few times. The chain links TRBV7-9 to TRBJ2-1; TRBD1 might be the D (5 bases). Germline CDR1 is SEHNR and CDR2 is FQNEAQ (reference sequence). Trimming cost V 5 bases and J 9 bases, with 14 bases left between them. This CDR3 region has 13 residues. CDR3 DNA sequence: TGTGCCAGCAGCCCCAGGACACCAGCTGAGCAGTTCTTC. It encodes CASSPRTPAEQFF.

The chain carries TRBV10-3 and TRBJ1-1; D remains ambiguous. The CDR3 length is 12 residues. V was trimmed by 6 bases and J by 2 bases, leaving 7 bases between them. The V gene's germline CDR1 is ENHRY and CDR2 SYGVKD. The CDR3 DNA reads as TGTGCCATCAGGACACCTAACACTGAAGCTTTCTTT. Its protein product is CAIRTPNTEAFF.

The V gene is TRBV27, the J gene TRBJ2-5, with 11 bases fitting TRBD2. The CDR3 extends over 16 amino acids. Trimming removed 5 bases from V and 1 base from J; junction bases left unmatched: 6. Per the germline V gene, CDR1 is MNHEY and CDR2 is SMNVEV (reference sequence). The CDR3 spells CASSMLAGGPQETQYF. The CDR3 DNA sequence: TGTGCCAGCAGTATGCTAGCGGGAGGCCCCCAAGAGACCCAGTACTTC.

The J gene is TRBJ1-2, the V gene TRBV19; D might be TRBD1 (5 bases). Germline-derived CDR1 and CDR2 are LNHDA and SQIVND (reference sequence). V was clipped by 5 bases and J by 2 bases, with 15 bases between them. The CDR3 contains 15 residues. The CDR3 DNA reads TGTGCCAGTAGTCCCGGACATAACCACAACTATGGCTACACCTTC. Translated: CASSPGHNHNYGYTF.

The chain joins TRBV30 to TRBJ1-4; D perhaps matches TRBD1 (6 bases). The V gene lost 4 bases and the J gene lost 6 bases, with 12 bases spanning the gap. Per germline, CDR1 GTSNPN and CDR2 SVGIG (reference sequence). The length of the CDR3 is 13 residues. The CDR3, as DNA: TGTGCCTGGACACAGGGTGGCGATGAAAAACTGTTTTTT. Encoded protein: CAWTQGGDEKLFF.

This rearrangement joins TRBV11-2 to TRBJ2-3; a weak D match, TRBD2 (5 bases). V lost 5 bases to trimming and J lost 2 bases, with 11 bases between them. Per the germline V gene, CDR1 is SGHAT and CDR2 is FQNNGV. The CDR3 contains 14 residues. CDR3 sequence: CASSRGLDTDTQYF. CDR3 in DNA: TGTGCCAGCAGCCGCGGACTTGACACAGATACGCAGTATTTT.

The chain employs TRBV14 and TRBJ1-4, with D tentatively TRBD1 (5 bases). Per germline, CDR1 SGHDN and CDR2 FVKESK. Trimming cost V 3 bases and J 4 bases, with 9 bases left between them. The CDR3 is 14 residues long. As DNA, the CDR3 is TGTGCCAGCAGCCAGACAGCCTATAATGAAAAACTGTTTTTT. This codes for CASSQTAYNEKLFF.

The chain couples TRBV30 to TRBJ2-7, with D perhaps matching TRBD1 (6 bases). V lost 3 bases and J 5 bases, leaving 17 bases between the germline ends. The germline CDR1 and CDR2 sequences are GTSNPN and SVGIG (reference sequence). CDR3 length: 14 amino acids. The CDR3 DNA reads as TGTGCCTGGAGAGACAGGAGACGCAACAACGAGCAGTACTTC. Translation gives CAWRDRRRNNEQYF.

V usage is TRBV29-1 and J usage is TRBJ2-7; a possible D gene is TRBD1 (6 bases). Germline V CDR1 and CDR2: SQVTM, ANQGSEA. The ends were cut back, 5 bases at V and 5 bases at J, with 13 bases in the middle. The CDR3 extends over 12 amino acids. CDR3 in DNA: TGCAGCGTTCTACAGGGAATGGACGAGCAGTACTTC. Protein: CSVLQGMDEQYF.

This clone appeared many times. This chain connects TRBV6-4 to TRBJ2-1; 13 bases fit TRBD2. The CDR3 consists of 14 residues. J gave up 10 bases and V 3 bases, and 3 bases lay outside the gene matches. Looked up from germline, CDR1 is MRHNA and CDR2 is SNTAGT. CDR3 in DNA: TGTGCCAGCAGTGAATCGACTAGCGGGGGGGAGCAGTTCTTC. Translation: CASSESTSGGEQFF.

The rearrangement uses TRBV18 and TRBJ2-7, with D possibly being TRBD2 (6 bases). The CDR3 extends over 16 amino acids. V was cut by 2 bases and J by 0 bases, with 14 bases left in between. Looked up from germline, CDR1 is KGHSH and CDR2 is LQKENI. In DNA form, the CDR3 reads TGTGCCAGCTCACCAAAAGGGACTGATCTCTCCTACGAGCAGTACTTC. Translated: CASSPKGTDLSYEQYF.

V and J are TRBV27 and TRBJ2-7; 8 nucleotides match TRBD2. J lost 3 bases, V lost 1 base, and 5 bases had no gene match. This CDR3 spans 15 amino acids. The germline V gene has CDR1 MNHEY and CDR2 SMNVEV (reference sequence). The CDR3, as DNA: TGTGCCAGCAGTTTATTGGCGGGAGGCTTCTACGAGCAGTACTTC. This translates into CASSLLAGGFYEQYF.

The V gene is TRBV4-3, the J gene TRBJ2-5, with 7 nucleotides matching TRBD1. The J call may be in error: the DNA end matches TRBJ2-7 better. The germline gives CDR1 LGHNA, CDR2 YSLEER. This CDR3 contains 16 residues. The chain's CDR3 is CASSQVDRDSSYEQYF. Here the CDR3 DNA reads TGCGCCAGCAGCCAAGTCGACCGGGACAGCTCCTACGAGCAGTACTTC.

This clone was recorded once. The chain combines TRBV4-2 with TRBJ2-1; 9 positions match TRBD2. Germline V gives CDR1 LGHNA, CDR2 YNFKEQ. CDR3 length: 15 amino acids. With 0 bases clipped from V and 4 bases from J, the junction kept 1 base outside the gene matches. The CDR3: CASSQELAGYNEQFF. DNA for the CDR3: TGTGCCAGCAGCCAAGAACTAGCGGGTTACAATGAGCAGTTCTTC.

The V call is TRBV6-1, the J call TRBJ2-3; possible D gene TRBD2, 5 bases. The CDR3 has 14 residues. V lost 3 bases, J lost 1 base, and 8 bases lay in between. Germline CDR1 MNHNS, CDR2 SASEGT. The chain's CDR3 is CASSEGSGTDTQYF. The CDR3 nucleotides are TGTGCCAGCAGTGAGGGTAGCGGCACAGATACGCAGTATTTT.

To note about this clone: The sample contains more than one DNA sequence encoding this CDR3. This sequence joins TRBV6-4 and TRBJ2-1, with D possibly matching TRBD1 (5 bases). This CDR3 is 13 amino acids long. V lost 3 bases and J lost 8, with 11 bases in between. Germline CDR1 MRHNA, CDR2 SNTAGT. CDR3 in DNA: TGTGCCAGCAGTGATGGGTGGGGCGATGAGCAGTTCTTC. Residues: CASSDGWGDEQFF.

The genes are TRBV7-2 and TRBJ2-7, with no clear D. CDR3 size: 14 residues. Germline CDR1 and CDR2: SGHTA and FQGNSA. V was cut by 5 bases and J by 4 bases, with 15 bases left in between. The CDR3 sequence is CASSLGLGQYEQYF. The CDR3 DNA reads TGTGCCAGCAGCCTAGGGCTAGGTCAATACGAGCAGTACTTC.